Presented here are 13 T cell receptor beta chains from one specimen sequenced in a study of CD8 T cells in ankylosing spondylitis. TCRdb recomputed calls from the 5' RACE reads with MiXCR, one row per CDR3 protein. Of about 160,000 distinct CDR3 sequences in the sample, 15% to 20% are singletons; the top ten hold about 8.2%. Material: blood, either unsorted or a sorted T cell fraction (not recorded which). Every receptor here comes from a male donor with ankylosing spondylitis or in good health (not recorded which).

The chain's CDR3 is CASSLIPGEQFF. CDR3 DNA: TGTGCCAGCAGTCTAATACCCGGGGAGCAGTTCTTC. The chain has TRBV12-3 or TRBV12-4 and TRBJ2-1; D is undetermined. The V end was cut by 5 bases, the J end by 10 bases, with 12 bases between. The CDR3 is 12 amino acids.

In its sample, this clonotype was seen a few times. V usage is TRBV7-9 and J usage is TRBJ1-1; unclear D gene. Germline values: CDR1 SEHNR, CDR2 FQNEAQ (reference sequence). This CDR3 comprises 13 residues. V gave up 6 bases and J gave up 1 base, with 9 bases separating them. The CDR3, as DNA: TGTGCCAGCAGTTACCAACCGAACACTGAAGCTTTCTTT. Its translation is CASSYQPNTEAFF.

In this sample, this clonotype turned up many times. The J gene is TRBJ2-3, the V gene TRBV29-1; TRBD2 might be the D (6 bases). There are 17 residues in the CDR3. Trimming pared 4 bases from V and 4 bases from J, leaving 24 bases between. Germline CDR1 is SQVTM and CDR2 is ANQGSEA. This chain's CDR3 is CSVGIRDSYSRADTQYF. The CDR3 coding sequence is TGCAGCGTTGGAATACGGGACTCCTATTCGCGGGCAGATACGCAGTATTTT.

This chain connects TRBV5-1 to TRBJ2-7; 11 nucleotides align to TRBD1. This CDR3 has 14 amino acids. Germline CDR1 and CDR2: SGHRS and YFSETQ. V trimming: 3 bases; J trimming: 5 bases; junction bases outside the gene matches: 4. The CDR3 region is CASSWTGGVNEQYF. CDR3 DNA: TGCGCCAGCAGCTGGACAGGGGGCGTGAACGAGCAGTACTTC.

The V call is TRBV7-9, the J call TRBJ2-1; 8 bases are shared with TRBD2. Trimming at V came to 5 bases and at J to 2 bases, leaving 5 bases not matched to a gene. CDR3 length equals 15 residues. Germline lookup yields CDR1 SEHNR and CDR2 FQNEAQ (reference sequence). CDR3: CASSVSTSAYNEQFF. DNA for the CDR3: TGTGCCAGCAGCGTATCGACTAGCGCCTACAATGAGCAGTTCTTC.

V usage is TRBV15 and J usage is TRBJ1-2; D is unresolved. The germline V and J ends were trimmed by 0 bases and 8 bases, with 13 bases remaining between them. The CDR3 runs 14 residues. Per the germline V gene, CDR1 is LNHNV and CDR2 is YYDKDF (reference sequence). The CDR3 loop reads CATSREQIANGYTF. DNA for the CDR3: TGTGCCACCAGCAGAGAACAGATCGCTAACGGCTACACCTTC.

This chain uses TRBV5-6 with TRBJ1-1; D is unclear. CDR1 is SGHDT and CDR2 is YYEEEE in the germline V gene. V was cut by 1 base and J by 7 bases, with 8 bases left in between. The CDR3 runs 12 residues. The CDR3 nucleotides read TGTGCCAGCAGCTTGAAGGGCCTTGAAGCTTTCTTT. Its translation: CASSLKGLEAFF.

The rearrangement links TRBV10-3 to TRBJ2-1, with D maybe TRBD1 (5 bases). Germline lookup yields CDR1 ENHRY and CDR2 SYGVKD. Trimming left V 3 bases short and J 7 bases short, with 19 bases between. The CDR3 sequence is 16 residues long. The CDR3 nucleotides read TGTGCCATCAGTGATCTAGGGCAGGGTGGATTGAATGAGCAGTTCTTC. Protein sequence: CAISDLGQGGLNEQFF.

Ten or more counts support this clonotype. The chain uses TRBV5-1 and TRBJ1-1; D perhaps matches TRBD1 (6 bases). Trimming left V 5 bases short and J 2 bases short, with 13 bases between. Germline V gives CDR1 SGHRS, CDR2 YFSETQ. This CDR3 is 14 amino acids long. The CDR3 region is CASSFRGGNTEAFF. The CDR3 nucleotides are TGCGCCAGCAGTTTTCGGGGGGGCAACACTGAAGCTTTCTTT.

This clonotype was recorded at least ten times. This chain connects TRBV28 to TRBJ1-5; D is perhaps TRBD1 (6 bases). CDR1 and CDR2 (germline): MDHEN, SYDVKM. V was pared by 9 bases and J by 7 bases, with 13 bases between. The CDR3 has 12 residues. The CDR3 region has the DNA TGTGCCAGTCGCCTACAGGGCCAGCCCCAGCATTTT. Translated, it gives CASRLQGQPQHF. Full variable domain (remainder filled in from reference TRBV28 and TRBJ1-5): DVKVTQSSRYLVKRTGEKVFLECVQDMDHENMFWYRQDPGLGLRLIYFSYDVKMKEKGDIPEGYSVSREKKERFSLILESASTNQTSMYLCASRLQGQPQHFGDGTRLSIL.

This clonotype has just a few counts. This chain joins TRBV5-5 and TRBJ2-3, with D perhaps TRBD1 or TRBD2 (6 bases each). The CDR3 is 17 amino acids. Per germline, CDR1 SGHKS and CDR2 YYEKEE (reference sequence). Trimming shortened V by 4 bases and J by 2 bases, and 20 bases separated the two germline ends. The DNA of the CDR3 is TGTGCCAGCAGCATACGGTTTAGGGGGGACACCACAGATACGCAGTATTTT. This codes for CASSIRFRGDTTDTQYF.

V is TRBV5-4 and J is TRBJ2-2; the match to TRBD1 covers 7 bases. Germline V CDR1 and CDR2: SGHNT, YYREEE (reference sequence). V shed 0 bases and J 4 bases; nucleotides not matched to a gene: 6. This CDR3 contains 16 residues. The chain's CDR3 is CASSLDRQGVTGELFF. DNA of the CDR3: TGTGCCAGCAGCTTGGACCGACAGGGCGTCACCGGGGAGCTGTTTTTT.

The rearrangement uses TRBV4-2 and TRBJ1-1, with D unresolved. The V and J ends lost 1 base and 1 base respectively, with 7 bases between them. Germline-derived CDR1 and CDR2 are LGHNA and YNFKEQ. The CDR3 loop spans 14 amino acids. CDR3 in DNA: TGTGCCAGCAGCCAAGGTCGGAAGAACACTGAAGCTTTCTTT. This translates into CASSQGRKNTEAFF.